Presented here are 16 T cell receptor beta chains from one specimen sequenced in a study of blood T cell repertoires in COVID-19. TCRdb keeps only in-frame clones here, not all; method: immunoSEQ multiplex PCR. The sample holds approximately 120,000 clones; approximately 90% are singletons and the top ten take around 2%. The sequenced material came from peripheral blood. The source of these receptors is a man aged 45-60 years with COVID-19, enrolled during active disease.

The J gene is TRBJ2-5, the V gene TRBV27; D perhaps matches TRBD2 (7 bases). Germline V gene data show CDR1 as MNHEY and CDR2 as SMNVEV (reference sequence). The CDR3 sequence is 13 residues long. V lost 10 bases to trimming and J lost 4 bases, with 16 bases between them. In DNA, the CDR3 is TGTGCCACCCGGGAAGGGGGGGGAGAGACCCAGTACTTC. It encodes CATREGGGETQYF.

The V call is TRBV18, the J call TRBJ1-4, with unresolved D. CDR3 length: 15 amino acids. Per the germline V gene, CDR1 is KGHSH and CDR2 is LQKENI. V gave up 3 bases and J gave up 4 bases, with 12 bases separating them. The CDR3 nucleotides read TGTGCCAGCTCACCGAGTCCTACCGGTAATGAAAAACTGTTTTTT. Its translation: CASSPSPTGNEKLFF. The complete variable domain, with remaining parts taken from reference TRBV18 and TRBJ1-4, reads NAGVMQNPRHLVRRRGQEARLRCSPMKGHSHVYWYRQLPEEGLKFMVYLQKENIIDESGMPKERFSAEFPKEGPSILRIQQVVRGDSAAYFCASSPSPTGNEKLFFGSGTQLSVL.

The V and J genes are TRBV29-1 and TRBJ2-7; 8 bases align to TRBD1. Germline V lookup: CDR1 SQVTM, CDR2 ANQGSEA. The junction had 6 bases not matched to a gene; V was cut back by 6 bases and J by 2 bases. The CDR3 has 13 amino acids. The CDR3 reads CSVGTGLAYEQYF. The CDR3 coding sequence is TGCAGCGTGGGGACAGGCCTCGCCTACGAGCAGTACTTC.

The chain links TRBV6-5 to TRBJ1-5, with D possibly matching TRBD1 (6 bases). Germline V gene lookup returns CDR1 MNHEY and CDR2 SVGAGI. With 5 bases removed from V and 5 bases from J, the gap between germline ends came to 10 bases. The CDR3 is 13 amino acids. CDR3: CASSTGRDQPQHF. The DNA for the CDR3 is TGTGCCAGCAGTACAGGGAGGGATCAGCCCCAGCATTTT.

This clone came up once. V usage is TRBV2 and J usage is TRBJ2-5; 9 bases fit TRBD1. Trimming cost V 8 bases and J 0 bases; bases outside gene matches: 4. The germline V gene has CDR1 SNHLY and CDR2 FYNNEI. The CDR3 totals 14 residues. Written as DNA, the CDR3 is TGTGCCAGCGAGGGACAGGGCTACCAAGAGACCCAGTACTTC. This sequence encodes CASEGQGYQETQYF.

The chain's CDR3 is CASSPQAGAYEQYF. The CDR3 nucleotides read TGTGCCAGCTCACCACAAGCGGGAGCCTACGAGCAGTACTTC. The chain joins TRBV18 to TRBJ2-7; 8 bases fit TRBD2. This CDR3 is 14 amino acids long. V gave up 1 base and J gave up 2 bases; unmatched junction bases: 1. The germline CDR1 and CDR2 sequences are KGHSH and LQKENI. Complete variable domain (other parts from reference TRBV18 and TRBJ2-7): NAGVMQNPRHLVRRRGQEARLRCSPMKGHSHVYWYRQLPEEGLKFMVYLQKENIIDESGMPKERFSAEFPKEGPSILRIQQVVRGDSAAYFCASSPQAGAYEQYFGPGTRLTVT.

J is TRBJ1-2 and V is TRBV3-1 (or the pseudogene TRBV3-2), with 8 bases that match TRBD1. The V gene end was trimmed by 4 bases and the J gene end by 7 bases; junction bases not matched to a gene: 8. CDR1 LGHDT and CDR2 YNNKEL come from the germline V gene (reference sequence). CDR3 length: 14 amino acids. DNA for the CDR3: TGTGCCAGCAGCCGGACAGGGAGCCTCGGTGGCTACACCTTC. Protein: CASSRTGSLGGYTF.

The rearrangement links TRBV7-2 to TRBJ1-5; D remains ambiguous. This CDR3 region has 13 residues. Germline CDR1 SGHTA, CDR2 FQGNSA. Trimming stripped 3 bases from V and 1 base from J, with 4 bases between. CDR3 region: CASSLSSNQPQHF. In nucleotides, the CDR3 is TGTGCCAGCAGCTTGAGCAGCAATCAGCCCCAGCATTTT.

The gene calls are TRBV7-8 and TRBJ2-7, with a weak D call TRBD2 (5 bases). V dropped 6 bases and J dropped 4 bases, with 13 bases sitting between them. The CDR3 extends over 13 amino acids. CDR1 and CDR2 (germline): SGHVS, FQNEAQ. CDR3 nucleotides: TGTGCCAGCAGTCGAACTAGGGAATACGAGCAGTACGTC. Translating gives CASSRTREYEQYV.

The chain joins TRBV4-3 to TRBJ2-3; 10 bases fit TRBD1. The CDR3 contains 16 residues. With V trimmed by 2 bases and J by 4 bases, 6 bases remained unmatched. Germline CDR1 LGHNA, CDR2 YSLEER. CDR3 DNA: TGCGCCAGCAGCCAAACCCGGGACAGGGGTGCAGATACGCAGTATTTT. This codes for CASSQTRDRGADTQYF.

In its sample, this clone was seen once. The V gene is TRBV6-2 or TRBV6-3, the J gene TRBJ2-5; the D gene is possibly TRBD2 (6 bases). Trimming took 4 bases from V and 5 from J, leaving 23 bases between them. CDR3 length: 17 residues. CDR1 and CDR2 (germline): MNHEY, SVGEGT. CDR3 amino acids: CASSSDSLRLGRETQYF. CDR3 nucleotide sequence: TGTGCCAGCAGTTCCGACTCCCTCAGACTAGGGCGGGAGACCCAGTACTTC.

The genes are TRBV5-1 and TRBJ2-3; the D gene is possibly TRBD2 (6 bases). The germline V and J ends were trimmed by 2 bases and 4 bases, with 11 bases remaining between them. The CDR3 covers 14 residues. In germline, CDR1 is SGHRS, CDR2 YFSETQ. The CDR3 is CASSLARGSDTQYF. DNA of the CDR3: TGCGCCAGCAGCTTAGCCCGGGGGTCAGATACGCAGTATTTT.

The CDR3 region is CASKKAGGSEAFF. The CDR3 nucleotides read TGTGCCAGCAAAAAAGCGGGGGGGTCTGAAGCTTTCTTT. The chain joins TRBV3-1 (or the pseudogene TRBV3-2) to TRBJ1-1, with D tentatively TRBD1 (5 bases). From germline, CDR1 is LGHDT and CDR2 YNNKEL (reference sequence). Trimming took 7 bases from V and 6 from J, leaving 15 bases between them. The CDR3 runs to 13 residues.

The chain carries TRBV28 and TRBJ2-4, with 10 bases aligning to TRBD1. J lost 8 bases, V lost 5 bases, and 9 bases had no gene match. This CDR3 spans 15 amino acids. From germline, CDR1 is MDHEN and CDR2 SYDVKM. DNA of the CDR3: TGTGCCAGCAGTACCCCCGGGACAGGGGTATACATTCAGTACTTC. This translates into CASSTPGTGVYIQYF.

J is TRBJ1-6 and V is TRBV28; TRBD1 matches 7 bases. This CDR3 spans 15 amino acids. V shed 6 bases and J 5 bases; nucleotides not matched to a gene: 7. Germline V CDR1 and CDR2: MDHEN, SYDVKM. This chain's CDR3 is CASSPQQGDNSPLHF. The CDR3 region has the DNA TGTGCCAGCAGCCCCCAGCAGGGGGATAATTCACCCCTCCACTTT.

The J gene is TRBJ1-5, the V gene TRBV29-1, with D possibly TRBD1 on 5 matching bases. Germline V lookup: CDR1 SQVTM, CDR2 ANQGSEA. This CDR3 has 12 amino acids. Trimming took 6 bases from V and 5 from J, leaving 11 bases between them. The CDR3 region has the DNA TGCAGCGTGGGGGGAGGGGATCAGCCCCAGCATTTT. Encoded protein: CSVGGGDQPQHF.